This T cell receptor (beta chain) derives from a study of cytomegalovirus exposure and HLA in healthy donors. Points from the study as a whole: The productive fraction for most TCR beta V segments was about 87% or about 30% in an earlier analysis. Presence/absence analysis assumed near-uniform sequencing depth across donors. In a later analysis, productive TCRs from donors in an Asian-associated ancestry cluster reportedly carried fewer N-insertions than the cohort mean.

The CDR3 sequence is 17 residues long. V gave up 0 bases and J gave up 6 bases; unmatched junction bases: 13. In germline, CDR1 is SGHRS, CDR2 YFSETQ. With 60 Vbeta and 13 Jbeta primers, the PCR was carried out. Clones were sequenced by immunoSEQ multiplex PCR, and TCRdb holds only the in-frame ones, with some missing. The table shows under 200,000 clones, with less than 90% occurring only once. About this clone itself: Its antigen is still unknown.

Sequencing was carried out using PBMCs. The chain employs TRBV5-1 and TRBJ2-7; 9 nucleotides align to TRBD2. The clonotype comes from a male donor in good health and CMV-seropositive. CDR3: CASSLAKSRTSDAEQYF. Written as DNA, the CDR3 is TGCGCCAGCAGCTTGGCCAAATCTCGGACTAGCGACGCCGAGCAGTACTTC. Full variable domain (outside the CDR3, taken from reference TRBV5-1 and TRBJ2-7): KAGVTQTPRYLIKTRGQQVTLSCSPISGHRSVSWYQQTPGQGLQFLFEYFSETQRNKGNFPGRFSGRQFSNSRSEMNVSTLELGDSALYLCASSLAKSRTSDAEQYFGPGTRLTVT.